The 22 T cell receptor beta chains given below trace back to one sample, sequenced in a study of blood T cells in healthy people across ages. Together with a sample-barcoded 5' primer, a J-beta primer mix was included in a second PCR lasting about 6 to 12 cycles. TCRdb reanalysed the 5' RACE reads using MiXCR and keeps one entry per CDR3 protein. Altogether approximately 600,000 distinct CDR3 sequences are present, 58% being singletons, with the ten largest covering roughly 34%. Sequenced: blood. These receptors were obtained from a man in his sixties in good health.

The chain recombines TRBV7-9 with TRBJ2-3; 7 positions match TRBD1. Germline V gives CDR1 SEHNR, CDR2 FQNEAQ (reference sequence). There are 15 residues in the CDR3. The V and J ends lost 5 bases and 1 base, in that order; junction bases with no gene match: 6. CDR3 region: CASSVRTGGTDTQYF. The CDR3 DNA sequence: TGTGCCAGCAGCGTCCGGACAGGCGGCACAGATACGCAGTATTTT.

V usage is TRBV4-1 and J usage is TRBJ2-1; 8 nucleotides align to TRBD2. Looked up from germline, CDR1 is MGHRA and CDR2 is YSYEKL. V shed 5 bases, J shed 1 base, and the junction held 13 bases outside the gene matches. The CDR3 spans 18 residues. The CDR3 sequence: CASSSGGSGEASYNEQFF. The CDR3 coding sequence is TGCGCCAGCAGCTCGGGGGGGAGCGGGGAGGCTTCCTACAATGAGCAGTTCTTC.

This chain links TRBV15 with TRBJ1-2; D unclear. V shed 1 base and J shed 4 bases, with 10 bases lying between them. Germline assignment: CDR1 LNHNV and CDR2 YYDKDF (reference sequence). There are 14 residues in the CDR3. CDR3 in DNA: TGTGCCACCAGCAGAGTGCCGGTAGGCTATGGCTACACCTTC. It encodes CATSRVPVGYGYTF.

This clonotype was detected only a few times. A junction end diverges from the germline sequence, so it may reflect a read error. The CDR3 spells CASSEGRADTQYF. The CDR3 nucleotides read TGTGCCAGCAGCGAAGGACGGGCAGATACGCAGTATTTT. The chain combines TRBV2 with TRBJ2-3; no clear D gene. CDR3 size: 13 residues. Germline values: CDR1 SNHLY, CDR2 FYNNEI.

This clonotype occurred a few times. The chain combines TRBV20-1 with TRBJ1-5; D is ambiguous. CDR1 is DFQATT and CDR2 is SNEGSKA in the germline V gene (reference sequence). The length of the CDR3 is 15 residues. The ends were cut back, 0 bases at V and 1 base at J, with 10 bases in the middle. The CDR3 DNA sequence: TGCAGTGCTAGAGAGCCGCCGGGCAGCAATCAGCCCCAGCATTTT. It is translated as CSAREPPGSNQPQHF.

V and J are TRBV29-1 and TRBJ1-2, with 9 bases aligning to TRBD1. With V trimmed by 7 bases and J by 5 bases, 8 bases remained unmatched. Per germline, CDR1 SQVTM and CDR2 ANQGSEA. The CDR3 is 13 residues long. As DNA, the CDR3 is TGCAGCGGGGGGGACAGGGCAGGGTATGGCTACACCTTC. This sequence encodes CSGGDRAGYGYTF.

This chain connects TRBV28 to TRBJ2-3; maybe TRBD1 (5 bases). Trimming stripped 7 bases from V and 0 bases from J, with 14 bases between. The germline CDR1 and CDR2 sequences are MDHEN and SYDVKM. CDR3 length equals 15 residues. CDR3 in DNA: TGTGCCAGCAAAGGGGCAGCCGCTAGCACAGATACGCAGTATTTT. It encodes CASKGAAASTDTQYF.

This clonotype was observed a handful of times. This chain uses TRBV6-2 or TRBV6-3 with TRBJ1-1; TRBD1 might be the D (5 bases). The CDR3 consists of 11 residues. Germline CDR1 MNHEY, CDR2 SVGEGT. V lost 6 bases and J 11 bases, leaving 13 bases between the germline ends. In DNA, the CDR3 is TGTGCCAGCAGGGGGCAGGGATTGGCTTTCTTT. As protein: CASRGQGLAFF.

This chain connects TRBV7-9 to TRBJ2-5, with 8 bases aligning to TRBD1. The J call may be mistaken, given a closer DNA end match to TRBJ2-7. The germline V gene has CDR1 SEHNR and CDR2 FQNEAQ (reference sequence). The CDR3 is 16 amino acids. Here the CDR3 reads CASSRGQGQGGYEQYF. The CDR3 nucleotides read TGTGCCAGCAGCCGCGGACAGGGCCAAGGGGGCTACGAGCAGTACTTC.

V gene TRBV20-1 combines with J gene TRBJ2-4; D is perhaps TRBD2 (7 bases). TRBJ2-7 explains the end of the DNA better; the J call may be wrong. This CDR3 is built from 12 residues. Germline-derived CDR1 and CDR2 are DFQATT and SNEGSKA (reference sequence). As DNA, the CDR3 is TGCAGTGCTAGTGAGGGGGGGGACGAGCAGTACTTC. Translation gives CSASEGGDEQYF.

This clonotype was found a few times. The germline gene is not matched at one end of the junction; a read error may be the cause. The rearrangement joins TRBV20-1 to TRBJ2-5; 13 bases line up with TRBD2. CDR1 DFQATT and CDR2 SNEGSKA come from the germline V gene (reference sequence). The CDR3 is 16 amino acids. CDR3 DNA sequence: TGCAGTGCAAGAGAACTAGCGGGGGGGTACCAAGAGACCCAGTACTTC. Its protein is CSARELAGGYQETQYF.

The chain couples TRBV28 to TRBJ2-7; TRBD1 might be the D (5 bases). V lost 5 bases and J 7 bases, leaving 9 bases between the germline ends. Germline V gene lookup returns CDR1 MDHEN and CDR2 SYDVKM. The CDR3 is made up of 11 amino acids. CDR3: CASSGAREQYF. Written as DNA, the CDR3 is TGTGCCAGCAGTGGGGCGAGGGAGCAGTACTTC.

This clonotype came up a few times. V is TRBV4-2 and J is TRBJ2-7; no clear D gene. This CDR3 spans 13 amino acids. The V and J ends lost 0 bases and 6 bases respectively, with 9 bases between them. Germline-derived CDR1 and CDR2 are LGHNA and YNFKEQ. The CDR3 coding sequence is TGTGCCAGCAGCCAAGACGTATCGCGCGAGCAGTACTTC. This gives the protein CASSQDVSREQYF.

The chain has TRBV3-1 and TRBJ2-3; 13 nucleotides agree with TRBD2. After removal of 4 bases from V and 0 bases from J, the junction contained 7 bases not matched to a gene. Germline V gene sequence: CDR1 LGHDT, CDR2 YNNKEL (reference sequence). CDR3 length: 18 residues. The CDR3 is CASSPGLAGALSTDTQYF. CDR3 DNA sequence: TGTGCCAGCAGCCCCGGACTAGCGGGGGCGCTTAGCACAGATACGCAGTATTTT.

The chain has TRBV15 and TRBJ2-5; the D gene is possibly TRBD1 (5 bases). The germline V and J ends were trimmed by 0 bases and 11 bases, with 16 bases remaining between them. The CDR3 contains 14 residues. CDR1 and CDR2 (germline): LNHNV, YYDKDF (reference sequence). The CDR3: CATSRELQGDEQYF. CDR3 DNA: TGTGCCACCAGCAGAGAATTGCAGGGTGATGAGCAGTACTTC.

The chain employs TRBV6-6 and TRBJ1-6; the D is unclear. CDR3 length: 14 amino acids. CDR1 and CDR2 from the germline V gene are MNHNY and SVGAGI (reference sequence). Trimming cost V 4 bases and J 4 bases, with 8 bases left between them. CDR3 region: CASSWVSYNSPLHF. The CDR3 DNA is TGTGCCAGCAGTTGGGTATCATATAATTCACCCCTCCACTTT.

The chain is built from TRBV29-1 and TRBJ1-4; D remains unclear. The length of the CDR3 is 13 residues. Trimming took off 4 bases at V and 8 bases at J, with 14 bases between the two ends. Germline-derived CDR1 and CDR2 are SQVTM and ANQGSEA. The CDR3 DNA reads TGCAGCGTTGGAGAGGGAGGGAGCGAAAAACTGTTTTTT. Its protein is CSVGEGGSEKLFF.

This clonotype occurred once. The rearrangement links TRBV10-2 to TRBJ1-6; the D gene is possibly TRBD1 (5 bases). CDR1 WSHSY and CDR2 SAAADI come from the germline V gene. The CDR3 contains 16 residues. Trimming removed 0 bases at V and 2 bases at J, with 8 bases between. CDR3 in DNA: TGCGCCAGCAGTGAGTCGAGGACAACCTATAATTCACCCCTCCACTTT. It specifies CASSESRTTYNSPLHF.

This rearrangement joins TRBV5-5 to TRBJ2-1, with D maybe TRBD1 (6 bases). In germline, CDR1 is SGHKS, CDR2 YYEKEE (reference sequence). Deletions cut 0 bases from V and 8 bases from J, with 15 bases between. The CDR3 has 15 amino acids. The CDR3 sequence is CASSLAQGNSDEQFF. DNA of the CDR3: TGTGCCAGCAGCTTGGCACAGGGCAATAGCGATGAGCAGTTCTTC.

V gene TRBV4-2 combines with J gene TRBJ2-1, with 15 bases that match TRBD2. The junction had 8 bases not matched to a gene; V was cut back by 4 bases and J by 7 bases. The CDR3 covers 17 residues. In germline, CDR1 is LGHNA, CDR2 YNFKEQ. CDR3 region: CASSLGTSGGSPNEQFF. In nucleotides, the CDR3 is TGTGCCAGCAGCCTGGGGACTAGCGGGGGGTCTCCGAATGAGCAGTTCTTC.

V usage is TRBV5-6 and J usage is TRBJ2-1, with 9 positions matching TRBD1. The ends lost 4 bases at V and 5 bases at J; junction bases unmatched: 4. The germline V gene encodes CDR1 SGHDT and CDR2 YYEEEE. The CDR3 is 14 residues long. The CDR3 DNA reads TGTGCCAGCAGCATCGACAGGGGGGACAATGAGCAGTTCTTC. Translating it yields CASSIDRGDNEQFF.

In this sample, this clonotype turned up a few times. V is TRBV2 and J is TRBJ1-2; D might be TRBD1 (6 bases). This CDR3 has 13 residues. The V gene lost 7 bases and the J gene lost 2 bases, with 11 bases spanning the gap. Germline CDR1 and CDR2: SNHLY and FYNNEI. Written as DNA, the CDR3 is TGTGCCAGCAAGGGGGGGAACAACTATGGCTACACCTTC. Protein sequence: CASKGGNNYGYTF.